These 25 T cell receptor beta chains originate from one sample sequenced in a study of cytomegalovirus exposure and HLA in healthy donors. The PCR contained 60 Vbeta and 13 Jbeta primers. The protocol was immunoSEQ multiplex PCR, while the TCRdb copy is restricted to in-frame clones and leaves out a portion. The data hold fewer than 250,000 clones, with roughly 87% observed a single time. Sample: PBMCs. The receptors were gathered from a man aged 35-49 years in good health and CMV-seropositive.

V gene TRBV6-6 combines with J gene TRBJ2-1; TRBD2 matches at 8 bases. V shed 5 bases and J 8 bases; nucleotides not matched to a gene: 8. The CDR3 runs to 14 residues. The germline V gene has CDR1 MNHNY and CDR2 SVGAGI (reference sequence). CDR3 region: CASSRGRTGDEQFF. CDR3 bases: TGTGCCAGCAGTCGCGGGAGGACGGGTGATGAGCAGTTCTTC.

This clone was observed a handful of times. The chain joins TRBV5-1 to TRBJ1-2; 8 nucleotides line up with TRBD1. J lost 4 bases, V lost 0 bases, and 5 bases had no gene match. The CDR3 spans 15 residues. Germline lookup yields CDR1 SGHRS and CDR2 YFSETQ. The CDR3 loop is CASSLGSGGAYGYTF. The CDR3 bases are TGCGCCAGCAGCTTGGGTTCAGGGGGCGCCTATGGCTACACCTTC.

The CDR3 here is CASRRTGTNGGAFF. DNA of the CDR3: TGTGCCAGCAGGCGCACGGGGACAAATGGAGGAGCTTTCTTT. This chain joins TRBV6-5 and TRBJ1-1; possibly TRBD1 for D (6 bases). The ends were cut back, 6 bases at V and 10 bases at J, with 21 bases in the middle. Germline V gene sequence: CDR1 MNHEY, CDR2 SVGAGI. CDR3 size: 14 residues.

On this clone: Other DNA sequences in the sample encode the same CDR3. V usage is TRBV4-1 and J usage is TRBJ2-2; 8 nucleotides align to TRBD1. In germline, CDR1 is MGHRA, CDR2 YSYEKL. CDR3 length: 15 amino acids. V dropped 4 bases and J dropped 1; count of bases not matched to a gene: 2. CDR3 coding DNA: TGCGCCAGCAGCCTAGGACAGGGGAACACCGGGGAGCTGTTTTTT. It specifies CASSLGQGNTGELFF.

CDR3 DNA: TGTGCCAGCAGCCTACAGGACAGTGCTAATGAAAAACTGTTTTTT. This gives the protein CASSLQDSANEKLFF. This chain joins TRBV6-1 and TRBJ1-4; perhaps TRBD1 as D (6 bases). Trimming pared 6 bases from V and 3 bases from J, leaving 14 bases between. The CDR3 contains 15 residues. Looked up from germline, CDR1 is MNHNS and CDR2 is SASEGT.

The rearrangement uses TRBV5-4 and TRBJ1-2, with 9 bases lining up with TRBD1. Germline-derived CDR1 and CDR2 are SGHNT and YYREEE (reference sequence). The V gene end was trimmed by 1 base and the J gene end by 6 bases; junction bases not matched to a gene: 7. The length of the CDR3 is 15 residues. DNA of the CDR3: TGTGCCAGCAGCTTGCGTGCGGGACAGGGTGATGGCTACACCTTC. Translating gives CASSLRAGQGDGYTF.

The chain joins TRBV11-3 to TRBJ2-1; 9 positions match TRBD2. J was trimmed by 10 bases and V by 1 base; bases with no gene match: 17. This CDR3 region has 18 residues. The germline gives CDR1 SGHNT, CDR2 YENEEA. The CDR3 region is CASSLGLTSGDPSEEQFF. The CDR3 DNA follows: TGTGCCAGCAGCTTAGGCCTGACTAGCGGAGACCCCTCAGAGGAGCAGTTCTTC.

The chain combines TRBV5-1 with TRBJ2-2; the match to TRBD1 covers 8 bases. The CDR3 sequence is 13 residues long. CDR1 and CDR2 from the germline V gene are SGHRS and YFSETQ. Germline trimming cut 4 bases from V and 7 bases from J; bases unmatched to any gene: 3. In DNA, the CDR3 is TGCGCCAGCAGCGTGACAGGGGACGGGGAGCTGTTTTTT. Translation: CASSVTGDGELFF.

This clone was detected only a few times. CDR3 sequence reads: CASSASGGEQFF. The CDR3, as DNA: TGTGCCAGCAGCGCCTCCGGGGGTGAGCAGTTCTTC. V usage is TRBV9 and J usage is TRBJ2-1; tentatively, D is TRBD2 (6 bases). CDR3 length: 12 amino acids. V was clipped by 3 bases and J by 9 bases, with 10 bases between them. Germline V gives CDR1 SGDLS, CDR2 YYNGEE.

The chain has TRBV5-1 and TRBJ2-7, with 11 positions matching TRBD2. Germline values: CDR1 SGHRS, CDR2 YFSETQ. This CDR3 is 16 amino acids long. The trim removed 0 bases at V and 4 bases at J, leaving 6 bases unmatched. Here the CDR3 reads CASSLELAGVSYEQYF. The CDR3 coding sequence is TGCGCCAGCAGCTTGGAACTAGCGGGAGTTTCTTACGAGCAGTACTTC.

The chain employs TRBV7-9 and TRBJ1-1; tentative D call: TRBD1 (6 bases). The CDR3 loop spans 15 amino acids. The V end lost 5 bases, the J end lost 5 bases, and 18 bases lay between the germline ends. From germline, CDR1 is SEHNR and CDR2 FQNEAQ (reference sequence). The CDR3 nucleotides are TGTGCCAGCAGCCCCCCCCGGGGGGCCCAAACTGAAGCTTTCTTT. Its protein product is CASSPPRGAQTEAFF.

The chain couples TRBV27 to TRBJ1-1, with TRBD1 matching over 7 bases. CDR1 is MNHEY and CDR2 is SMNVEV in the germline V gene (reference sequence). With V trimmed by 7 bases and J by 3 bases, 8 bases remained unmatched. This CDR3 contains 14 residues. In DNA form, the CDR3 reads TGTGCCAGCATCCGACAGGGATTGGACACTGAAGCTTTCTTT. Its protein product is CASIRQGLDTEAFF.

The J gene is TRBJ1-1, the V gene TRBV6-5, with a weak D call TRBD1 (6 bases). CDR1 is MNHEY and CDR2 is SVGAGI in the germline V gene. V lost 0 bases to trimming and J lost 0 bases, with 8 bases between them. The length of the CDR3 is 15 residues. In DNA form, the CDR3 reads TGTGCCAGCAGTTACTCGACAGGCCTGAACACTGAAGCTTTCTTT. Translated: CASSYSTGLNTEAFF.

This clone is a singleton in its sample. The chain carries TRBV19 and TRBJ2-1, with 12 nucleotides matching TRBD2. The CDR3 contains 13 residues. The junction had 4 bases not matched to a gene; V was cut back by 9 bases and J by 7 bases. Per germline, CDR1 LNHDA and CDR2 SQIVND (reference sequence). The CDR3 nucleotides read TGTGCCAGCGGGCTAGCGGGAGGGAATGAGCAGTTCTTC. It codes for CASGLAGGNEQFF.

The chain is built from TRBV11-2 and TRBJ2-7; 10 bases map to TRBD1. V was clipped by 7 bases and J by 5 bases; unmatched bases: 14. CDR3 length: 16 amino acids. Germline V gene lookup returns CDR1 SGHAT and CDR2 FQNNGV. The CDR3: CASNDPGGTGVHEQYV. The CDR3 DNA sequence: TGTGCCAGCAACGACCCGGGCGGGACAGGGGTCCACGAGCAGTACGTC.

The V and J genes are TRBV27 and TRBJ1-1, with D possibly being TRBD1 (5 bases). V lost 3 bases and J lost 6, with 14 bases in between. The CDR3 loop spans 14 amino acids. Germline values: CDR1 MNHEY, CDR2 SMNVEV (reference sequence). The CDR3 DNA is TGTGCCAGCAGTTTTGGGAGCGGGGGTGCTGAAGCTTTCTTT. Translating gives CASSFGSGGAEAFF.

V is TRBV19 and J is TRBJ2-3; weak D call: TRBD1 (5 bases). Trimming stripped 3 bases from V and 0 bases from J, with 10 bases between. This CDR3 comprises 15 residues. Germline V CDR1 and CDR2: LNHDA, SQIVND (reference sequence). In DNA form, the CDR3 reads TGTGCCAGTAGTATGGGGCAGACTAGCACAGATACGCAGTATTTT. This translates into CASSMGQTSTDTQYF.

V gene TRBV19 combines with J gene TRBJ2-7, with TRBD2 matching over 7 bases. The CDR3 sequence is 14 residues long. The ends lost 7 bases at V and 1 base at J; junction bases unmatched: 7. Germline V gives CDR1 LNHDA, CDR2 SQIVND (reference sequence). The CDR3 DNA reads as TGTGCCAGTACCGAGGGGACTACGTCCTACGAGCAGTACTTC. Translation: CASTEGTTSYEQYF.

This clone was found once. The junction departs from the called germline gene at one end, perhaps through a read error. The sample contains more than one DNA sequence encoding this CDR3. The J gene is TRBJ1-1, the V gene TRBV6-1, with 8 positions matching TRBD1. CDR3 length: 16 amino acids. The V gene's germline CDR1 is MNHNS and CDR2 SASEGT. Written as DNA, the CDR3 is TGTGCCAGTAGTGAGGGCAGGGGGCTTAGGAACACTGAAGCTTTCTTT. Translated, it gives CASSEGRGLRNTEAFF.

This chain joins TRBV14 and TRBJ2-3; no firm D call. The CDR3 covers 14 residues. V dropped 2 bases and J dropped 0 bases, with 6 bases sitting between them. Germline CDR1 is SGHDN and CDR2 is FVKESK. CDR3 sequence reads: CASSQLTSTDTQYF. The CDR3 coding sequence is TGTGCCAGCAGCCAATTGACTAGCACAGATACGCAGTATTTT.

The CDR3: CASSLGLEGNQPQHF. As DNA, the CDR3 is TGTGCCAGCAGCTTGGGGTTAGAAGGCAATCAGCCCCAGCATTTT. The V call is TRBV5-6, the J call TRBJ1-5; the D is unclear. Germline assignment: CDR1 SGHDT and CDR2 YYEEEE. The ends were cut back, 0 bases at V and 2 bases at J, with 9 bases in the middle. The CDR3 loop spans 15 amino acids.

The rearrangement links TRBV27 to TRBJ1-2; TRBD1 matches 9 bases. This CDR3 is built from 13 residues. CDR1 and CDR2 from the germline V gene are MNHEY and SMNVEV (reference sequence). The ends lost 7 bases at V and 6 bases at J; junction bases unmatched: 6. The CDR3 bases are TGTGCCAGCACCTTCGGGACAGGGCATGGCTACACCTTC. Protein sequence: CASTFGTGHGYTF.

Written as DNA, the CDR3 is TGTGCCAGCAGCGAGGACAGGGGGAGCTACGAGCAGTACGTC. Amino acid sequence: CASSEDRGSYEQYV. The chain has TRBV5-4 and TRBJ2-7; 10 bases agree with TRBD1. Trimming cost V 4 bases and J 3 bases; bases outside gene matches: 4. Germline V gene lookup returns CDR1 SGHNT and CDR2 YYREEE (reference sequence). This CDR3 has 14 residues.

The chain employs TRBV6-1 and TRBJ2-7; D gene unclear. Germline V gene data show CDR1 as MNHNS and CDR2 as SASEGT. Between the trimmed V and J ends, which lost 6 bases and 6 bases, there was a span of 15 bases. The CDR3 spans 13 residues. CDR3 in amino acids: CASSRPLQSEQYF. In nucleotides, the CDR3 is TGTGCCAGCAGCCGACCATTACAGTCCGAGCAGTACTTC.

This clone showed up just once. The J gene is TRBJ2-7, the V gene TRBV5-4, with a weak D call TRBD1 (5 bases). V shed 0 bases and J shed 3 bases, with 13 bases lying between them. CDR1 is SGHNT, CDR2 YYREEE, per germline (reference sequence). The CDR3 is made up of 15 amino acids. The CDR3, as DNA: TGTGCCAGCAGCTTGGGGGGCCCTACCGGCTACGAGCAGTACTTC. Encoded protein: CASSLGGPTGYEQYF.